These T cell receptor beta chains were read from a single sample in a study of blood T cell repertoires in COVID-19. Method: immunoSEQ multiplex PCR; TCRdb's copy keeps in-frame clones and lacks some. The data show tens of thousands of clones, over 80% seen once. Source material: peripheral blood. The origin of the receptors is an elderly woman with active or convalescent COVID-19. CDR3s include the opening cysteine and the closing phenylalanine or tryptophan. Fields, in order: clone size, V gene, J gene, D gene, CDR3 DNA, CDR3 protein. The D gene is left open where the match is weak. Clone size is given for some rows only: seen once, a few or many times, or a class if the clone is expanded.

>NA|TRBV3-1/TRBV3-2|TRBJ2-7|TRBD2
TGTGCCAGCAGCCCCCAATCGGCACGACTAGCGGGGGGGGTAGAGCAGTACTTC
CASSPQSARLAGGVEQYF
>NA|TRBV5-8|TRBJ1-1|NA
TGTGCCAGCAGCTTGGTACCCGGGGGGACTGAAGCTTTCTTT
CASSLVPGGTEAFF
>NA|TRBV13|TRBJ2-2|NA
TGTGCCAGCAGCTCGGAGTCGCCCCCATTCACCGGGGAGCTGTTTTTT
CASSSESPPFTGELFF
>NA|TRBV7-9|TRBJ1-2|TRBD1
TGTGCCAGCAGCGTACAGGGGGCGGTCTATGGCTACACCTTC
CASSVQGAVYGYTF
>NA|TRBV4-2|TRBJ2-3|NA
TGTGCCAGCAGCCAAGAGTCTATATCCCTCCCAGATACGCAGTATTTT
CASSQESISLPDTQYF
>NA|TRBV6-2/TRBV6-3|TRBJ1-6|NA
TGTGCCAGCAGTTACCAAGACACCGATAATTCACCCCTCCACTTT
CASSYQDTDNSPLHF
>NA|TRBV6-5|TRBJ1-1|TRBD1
TGTGCCAGCAGTACCGGACAGGGCGACACTGAAGCTTTCTTT
CASSTGQGDTEAFF
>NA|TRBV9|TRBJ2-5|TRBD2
TGTGCCAGCAGCGAGACTAGCGGGGGGGCTTATCAGGAGACCCAGTACTTC
CASSETSGGAYQETQYF
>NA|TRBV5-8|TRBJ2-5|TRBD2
TGTGCCAGCAGCTTGCACAAAGCGGGATTGGAGACCCAGTACTTC
CASSLHKAGLETQYF
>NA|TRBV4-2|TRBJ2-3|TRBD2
TGTGCCAGCAGCCAAGAGGGACTAGCGCAAGATACGCAGTATTTT
CASSQEGLAQDTQYF
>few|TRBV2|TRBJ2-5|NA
TGTGCCAGCAGTGGGGGCAGGGTGGAGACCCAGTACTTC
CASSGGRVETQYF
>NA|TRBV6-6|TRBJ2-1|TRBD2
TGTGCCAGCAGTTACCTCCAGGGAGCGGGAGTGAATGAGCAGTTCTTC
CASSYLQGAGVNEQFF
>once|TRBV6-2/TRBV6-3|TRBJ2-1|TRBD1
TGTGCCAGCAGCAAATACGGGACAGGGGTGAAGAATGAGCAGTTCTTC
CASSKYGTGVKNEQFF
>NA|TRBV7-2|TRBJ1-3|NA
TGTGCCAGCAAGTCGTCTAATCGAAACACCATATATTTT
CASKSSNRNTIYF
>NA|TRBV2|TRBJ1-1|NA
TGTGCCAGCACTCCGACAGCAAACACTGAAGCTTTCTTT
CASTPTANTEAFF
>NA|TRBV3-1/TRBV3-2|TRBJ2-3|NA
TGTGCCAGCAGCCAACTCGGGTCTAATACGCAGTATTTT
CASSQLGSNTQYF
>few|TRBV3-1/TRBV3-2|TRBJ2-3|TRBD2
TGTGCCAGCAGTGCGGGGGGAGGGTCAGATACGCAGTATTTT
CASSAGGGSDTQYF
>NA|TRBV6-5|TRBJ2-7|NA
TGTGCCAGCAGTTACTCGCGACAGTTAAGGGCAAACGAGCAGTACTTC
CASSYSRQLRANEQYF
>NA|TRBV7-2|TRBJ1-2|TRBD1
TGTGCCAGCAGCTACCGGCCGACAGGGGCAGGCGTCTATGGCTACACCTTC
CASSYRPTGAGVYGYTF
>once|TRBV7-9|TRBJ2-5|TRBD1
TGTGCCAGCAGCGCTACAGGGGCAGAGACCCAGTACTTC
CASSATGAETQYF
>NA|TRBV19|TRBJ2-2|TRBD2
TGTGCCACCGGACTAGCGGGGGGGAGTGGGGAGCTGTTTTTT
CATGLAGGSGELFF
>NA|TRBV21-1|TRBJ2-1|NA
TGTGCCTCCAGGCCTCACAGGGGGCGCGTTTGGGTTTTCTTC
CASRPHRGRVWVFF
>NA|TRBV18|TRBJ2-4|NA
TGTGCCAGCTCACCAGTACTAGCCAAAAACATTCAGTACTTC
CASSPVLAKNIQYF
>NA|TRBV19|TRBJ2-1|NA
TGTGCCAGTAGTCTAAGCGGAGTTTACAATGAGCAGTTCTTC
CASSLSGVYNEQFF
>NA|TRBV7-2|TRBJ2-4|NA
TGTGCCAGCAGCTTAGAGGCAGGCATAAACATTCAGTACTTC
CASSLEAGINIQYF
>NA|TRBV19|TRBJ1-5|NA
TGTGCCAGTAGTATAAAACTCGGGTCTCAGCCCCAGCATTTT
CASSIKLGSQPQHF
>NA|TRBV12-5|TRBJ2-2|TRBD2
TGTGCTAGTGGTTTGACGCCCCGTAGACCCGATGCGGGAGGCCGAACCGGGGAGCTGTTTTTT
CASGLTPRRPDAGGRTGELFF
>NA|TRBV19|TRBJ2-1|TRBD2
TGTGCCAGTAGTATCGGTGTTAGCGGGGGGCCTAGCTCCTACAATGAGCAGTTCTTC
CASSIGVSGGPSSYNEQFF
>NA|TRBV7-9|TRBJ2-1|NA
TGTGCCAGCAGCTTAGCTAGCGCGGTAAGGAATGAGCAGTTCTTC
CASSLASAVRNEQFF
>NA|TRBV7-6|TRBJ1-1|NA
TGTGCCAGCAGCCCAAGGGGGGGAGTCCGGGAAGCTTTCTTT
CASSPRGGVREAFF
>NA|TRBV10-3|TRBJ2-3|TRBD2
TGTGCCATCAGTGGTAGCGGGGGGGTTAGCACAGATACGCAGTATTTT
CAISGSGGVSTDTQYF
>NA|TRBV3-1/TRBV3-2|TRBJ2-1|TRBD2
TGTGCCAGCAGTCGAATCTCCGGGACTAGCGGGGGTAATGAGCAGTTCTTC
CASSRISGTSGGNEQFF
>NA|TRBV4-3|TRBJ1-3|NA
TGCGCCAGCAGCCAAGCTCCGGGGACTGGAAACACCATATATTTT
CASSQAPGTGNTIYF
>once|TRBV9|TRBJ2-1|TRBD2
TGTGCAAAGGGAGGGGTCCCCCTTCGCAATGAGCAGTTCTTC
CAKGGVPLRNEQFF
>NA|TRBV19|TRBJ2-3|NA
TGTGCCAGTAGTGGAACCCCGGGACTGATTATCACAGATACGCAGTATTTT
CASSGTPGLIITDTQYF
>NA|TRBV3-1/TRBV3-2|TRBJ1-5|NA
TGTGCCAGCAGCCAAGATCCCAGGTCACAGCCCCAGCATTTT
CASSQDPRSQPQHF
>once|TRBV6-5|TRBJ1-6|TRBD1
TGTGCCAGCAGTCAGCAAGACAGGGGGCGCAGTCCCCTCCACTTT
CASSQQDRGRSPLHF
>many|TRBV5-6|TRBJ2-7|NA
TGTGCCAGCAGCCCAGGTGGGCGGGCTTGGGGATCCTACGAGCAGTACTTC
CASSPGGRAWGSYEQYF
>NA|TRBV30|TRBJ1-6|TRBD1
TGTGCCTCCTGGGGGACAGCTAGCTCACCCCTCCACTTT
CASWGTASSPLHF
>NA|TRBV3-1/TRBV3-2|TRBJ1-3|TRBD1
TGTGCCAGCAGCGGGACAGGGGTAGGAAACACCATATATTTT
CASSGTGVGNTIYF
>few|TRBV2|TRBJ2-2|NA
TGTGCCAGCAGTGTCCGACAGGCGAACACCGGGGAGCTGTTTTTT
CASSVRQANTGELFF
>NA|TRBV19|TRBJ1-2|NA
TGTGCCAGTAGTACCGACACCTATGGCTACACCTTC
CASSTDTYGYTF
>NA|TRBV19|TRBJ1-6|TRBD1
TGTGCCAGCTCCGACAGGGGAGGAAGTTCACCCCTCCACTTT
CASSDRGGSSPLHF
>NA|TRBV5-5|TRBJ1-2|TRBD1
TGTGCCAGCAGCTTGATAGGACAGGGAAACTATGGCTACACCTTC
CASSLIGQGNYGYTF